The 21 T cell receptor beta chains listed next were all sequenced from one sample in a study of cytomegalovirus exposure and HLA in healthy donors. PCR involved 60 Vbeta and 13 Jbeta primers. The protocol was immunoSEQ multiplex PCR, while the TCRdb copy is restricted to in-frame clones and leaves out a portion. The table shows tens of thousands of clones, with over 75% occurring only once. The sequencing input was PBMCs. These receptors all stem from a man younger than 40 in good health and CMV-seropositive.

The chain carries TRBV5-4 and TRBJ2-5; D may be TRBD2 (6 bases). Trimming pared 0 bases from V and 5 bases from J, leaving 14 bases between. Germline CDR1 SGHNT, CDR2 YYREEE (reference sequence). The CDR3 is made up of 15 amino acids. This chain's CDR3 is CASSLVGGGLETQYF. The CDR3 nucleotides read TGTGCCAGCAGCTTGGTCGGGGGTGGTTTGGAGACCCAGTACTTC.

The chain joins TRBV9 to TRBJ2-7; 7 bases are a match to TRBD1. This CDR3 is built from 13 residues. Losses at the gene ends were 4 bases for V and 3 bases for J; bases not matched to a gene: 4. The germline V gene encodes CDR1 SGDLS and CDR2 YYNGEE. CDR3 nucleotides: TGTGCCAGCAGCCCCCAGGGGGTCTACGAGCAGTACTTC. It is translated as CASSPQGVYEQYF.

This chain uses TRBV5-1 with TRBJ1-3; D might be TRBD1 (5 bases). The CDR3 has 15 residues. V gave up 1 base and J gave up 0 bases, with 8 bases separating them. Germline CDR1 reads SGHRS; CDR2 reads YFSETQ. The CDR3 is CASSLQTASGNTIYF. The DNA for the CDR3 is TGCGCCAGCAGCTTGCAGACAGCCTCTGGAAACACCATATATTTT.

V is TRBV19 and J is TRBJ2-2; the D is unclear. This CDR3 has 14 amino acids. The germline V and J ends were trimmed by 6 bases and 0 bases, with 8 bases remaining between them. Germline V CDR1 and CDR2: LNHDA, SQIVND (reference sequence). The CDR3, as DNA: TGTGCCAGTAGGCTACAGCCGAACACCGGGGAGCTGTTTTTT. Translation: CASRLQPNTGELFF.

There are a few counts of this clone. The chain joins TRBV14 to TRBJ1-1, with D possibly being TRBD1 (6 bases). There are 13 residues in the CDR3. The germline V and J ends were trimmed by 0 bases and 10 bases, with 12 bases remaining between them. The germline V gene has CDR1 SGHDN and CDR2 FVKESK. The CDR3, as DNA: TGTGCCAGCAGCCAAGAAAGAATAGGGGGAGCTTTCTTT. Translated, it gives CASSQERIGGAFF.

The V gene is TRBV6-1, the J gene TRBJ1-2; unclear D gene. Germline CDR1 MNHNS, CDR2 SASEGT. This CDR3 spans 12 amino acids. The germline V and J ends were trimmed by 8 bases and 8 bases, with 15 bases remaining between them. The CDR3 bases are TGTGCCAGCGCCGCCGGGGTCCAGGGCTACACCTTC. It translates to CASAAGVQGYTF.

The CDR3 DNA reads as TGCGCCAGCAGCCAAGATCCTACAGGGGCCTTGTTAGATACGCAGTATTTT. Its translation: CASSQDPTGALLDTQYF. The chain combines TRBV4-1 with TRBJ2-3, with TRBD1 matching 7 bases. CDR3 length equals 17 residues. Trimming removed 0 bases from V and 5 bases from J; junction bases left unmatched: 11. From germline, CDR1 is MGHRA and CDR2 YSYEKL.

This sequence joins TRBV19 and TRBJ2-7; TRBD2 matches at 9 bases. This CDR3 is 14 amino acids long. Per germline, CDR1 LNHDA and CDR2 SQIVND (reference sequence). With V trimmed by 9 bases and J by 2 bases, 8 bases remained unmatched. CDR3 nucleotides: TGTGCCAGCGCCCCCGCGGGAGGGCCCTACGAGCAGTACTTC. Translated: CASAPAGGPYEQYF.

The V and J genes are TRBV21-1 and TRBJ1-5; the table assigns TRBD1, which was not confirmed against the DNA. TRBV21-1 is a pseudogene segment. The CDR3 totals 17 residues. The CDR3 here is CASGTPGQGVDCQPQHF. For the CDR3, the DNA is TGTGCCAGCGGGACTCCGGGACAGGGAGTAGATTGTCAGCCCCAGCATTTT.

V usage is TRBV6-5 and J usage is TRBJ1-1; D gene ambiguous. This CDR3 is built from 14 residues. CDR1 and CDR2 (germline): MNHEY, SVGAGI. V lost 0 bases and J 4 bases, leaving 9 bases between the germline ends. In DNA, the CDR3 is TGTGCCAGCAGTTACTCGTCCGAGAGCACTGAAGCTTTCTTT. Translation: CASSYSSESTEAFF.

The CDR3 nucleotides read TGTGCCAGCAGCTACCTGACAGGGGAATTTAGGAATGAGCAGTTCTTC. This encodes CASSYLTGEFRNEQFF. The chain employs TRBV7-9 and TRBJ2-1, with 8 bases aligning to TRBD1. The CDR3 runs 16 residues. Germline CDR1 and CDR2: SEHNR and FQNEAQ (reference sequence). Trimming at V came to 4 bases and at J to 7 bases, leaving 12 bases not matched to a gene.

In its sample, this clone was seen a few times. The J gene is TRBJ1-1, the V gene TRBV6-5; 8 positions agree with TRBD1. Germline CDR1 MNHEY, CDR2 SVGAGI. V shed 6 bases, J shed 1 base, and the junction held 7 bases outside the gene matches. The CDR3 runs 15 residues. CDR3: CASSHTGTGNTEAFF. CDR3 nucleotides: TGTGCCAGCAGCCACACCGGGACAGGGAACACTGAAGCTTTCTTT.

V and J are TRBV7-2 and TRBJ2-7; TRBD1 might be the D (6 bases). The germline V gene has CDR1 SGHTA and CDR2 FQGNSA. Trimming left V 3 bases short and J 1 base short, with 10 bases between. There are 14 residues in the CDR3. CDR3 in amino acids: CASSFATGSYEQYF. The CDR3, as DNA: TGTGCCAGCAGCTTCGCTACAGGGTCCTACGAGCAGTACTTC.

The chain carries TRBV6-4 and TRBJ2-2; D remains unclear. CDR1 is MRHNA and CDR2 is SNTAGT in the germline V gene. The V and J ends lost 4 bases and 0 bases respectively, with 6 bases between them. CDR3 size: 14 residues. CDR3 nucleotides: TGTGCCAGCAGTGTTCTTTCGAACACCGGGGAGCTGTTTTTT. It yields the protein CASSVLSNTGELFF.

The chain couples TRBV19 to TRBJ2-7; 7 bases fit TRBD2. The germline V gene has CDR1 LNHDA and CDR2 SQIVND (reference sequence). The CDR3 contains 15 residues. V shed 3 bases and J 7 bases; nucleotides not matched to a gene: 12. This chain's CDR3 is CASSIPQREGREQYF. CDR3 bases: TGTGCCAGTAGTATCCCTCAGAGGGAGGGTCGGGAGCAGTACTTC.

This clone was found a few times. The gene calls are TRBV29-1 and TRBJ2-7, with 7 bases fitting TRBD1. The CDR3 extends over 15 amino acids. Trimming removed 6 bases from V and 4 bases from J; junction bases left unmatched: 15. Germline CDR1 reads SQVTM; CDR2 reads ANQGSEA. The CDR3 is CSVVKLTGIDYEQYV. CDR3 DNA: TGCAGCGTCGTCAAGTTGACAGGGATCGATTACGAGCAGTACGTC.

The CDR3 DNA reads as TGTGCCACCAGCCAAGACAGGAGCTCTGGAAACACCATATATTTT. Its protein product is CATSQDRSSGNTIYF. The rearrangement uses TRBV15 and TRBJ1-3; TRBD1 is a possible D gene (6 bases). The V gene lost 5 bases and the J gene lost 0 bases, with 11 bases spanning the gap. CDR1 LNHNV and CDR2 YYDKDF come from the germline V gene (reference sequence). There are 15 residues in the CDR3. Full variable domain (remainder filled in from reference TRBV15 and TRBJ1-3): DAMVIQNPRYQVTQFGKPVTLSCSQTLNHNVMYWYQQKSSQAPKLLFHYYDKDFNNEADTPDNFQSRRPNTSFCFLDIRSPGLGDTAMYLCATSQDRSSGNTIYFGEGSWLTVV.

As DNA, the CDR3 is TGTGCCAGCAGCGTAGAAGGGACAGGAGTCACTGAAGCTTTCTTT. Residues: CASSVEGTGVTEAFF. The chain links TRBV9 to TRBJ1-1; 8 positions match TRBD1. The germline V gene has CDR1 SGDLS and CDR2 YYNGEE. V shed 0 bases, J shed 4 bases, and the junction held 5 bases outside the gene matches. The CDR3 is 15 amino acids.

The count of this clone is one. In DNA, the CDR3 is TGTGCCAGCAGTGAAACTGGCAGGGCCGATCAGCCCCAGCATTTT. It translates to CASSETGRADQPQHF. This rearrangement joins TRBV6-1 to TRBJ1-5, with TRBD1 as a possible D gene (5 bases). Germline assignment: CDR1 MNHNS and CDR2 SASEGT. The CDR3 is 15 amino acids. Trimming left V 2 bases short and J 5 bases short, with 13 bases between.

This clone was seen only a few times. CDR3 DNA: TGTGCCAGCAGTTCGGGGTATAGTGGAGATACGCAGTATTTT. Amino acid sequence: CASSSGYSGDTQYF. The chain recombines TRBV28 with TRBJ2-3; possible D gene TRBD2, 5 bases. Trimming took 4 bases from V and 5 from J, leaving 13 bases between them. Germline values: CDR1 MDHEN, CDR2 SYDVKM. The CDR3 loop spans 14 amino acids.

The rearrangement uses TRBV5-8 and TRBJ1-1, with D perhaps matching TRBD1 (5 bases). Trimming took 4 bases from V and 0 from J, leaving 16 bases between them. The CDR3 loop spans 16 amino acids. Germline V gives CDR1 SGHTS, CDR2 YDEGEE. The CDR3 sequence is CASSPLEEGMNTEAFF. In nucleotides, the CDR3 is TGTGCCAGCAGCCCCCTGGAGGAGGGGATGAACACTGAAGCTTTCTTT. Drawing the rest from reference TRBV5-8 and TRBJ1-1, the complete variable domain is EAGVTQSPTHLIKTRGQQATLRCSPISGHTSVYWYQQALGLGLQFLLWYDEGEERNRGNFPPRFSGRQFPNYSSELNVNALELEDSALYLCASSPLEEGMNTEAFFGQGTRLTVV.